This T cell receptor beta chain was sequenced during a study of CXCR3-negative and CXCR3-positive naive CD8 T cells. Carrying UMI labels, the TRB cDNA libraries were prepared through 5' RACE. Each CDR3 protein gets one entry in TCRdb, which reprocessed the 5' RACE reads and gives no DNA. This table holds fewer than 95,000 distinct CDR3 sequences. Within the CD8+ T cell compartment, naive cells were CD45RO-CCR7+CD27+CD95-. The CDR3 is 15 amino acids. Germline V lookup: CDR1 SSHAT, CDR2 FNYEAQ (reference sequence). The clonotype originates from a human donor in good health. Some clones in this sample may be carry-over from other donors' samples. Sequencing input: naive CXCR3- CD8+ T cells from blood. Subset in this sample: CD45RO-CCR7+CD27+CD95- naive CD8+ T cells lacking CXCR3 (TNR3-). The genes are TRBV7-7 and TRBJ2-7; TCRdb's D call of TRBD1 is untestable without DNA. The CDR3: CASSPGSGPSYEQYF.